This TCR beta chain was sequenced in a study of beta chain features in type 1 diabetes. Study results and limitations: A moderate, significant TCRB CDR3 shortening appeared in type 1 diabetes across four CD4+ subsets.

For this clone: Its matching antigen is unknown.

Germline trimming cut 5 bases from V and 7 bases from J; bases unmatched to any gene: 5. The germline V gene has CDR1 SGHTA and CDR2 FQGNSA. The CDR3 extends over 14 amino acids. The entirety of the isolated RNA underwent reverse transcription, so expressed TCRB transcripts were sequenced. The repertoire was sequenced with immunoSEQ multiplex PCR; TCRdb's copy has only in-frame clones and lacks some. Of tens of thousands of clones listed, roughly 66% were seen once; the top ten hold 4% to 4.5%. This TCR derives from a man between 18 and 29 years old with type 1 diabetes. The chain uses TRBV7-2 and TRBJ2-1; 10 nucleotides match TRBD2. The specimen sequenced was Tregs from blood. The CDR3 DNA reads TGTGCCAGCAGCCGTCTAGCGGGGGCGAATGAGCAGTTCTTC. This translates into CASSRLAGANEQFF. Supplemented by reference TRBV7-2 and TRBJ2-1, the full variable domain reads GAGVSQSPSNKVTEKGKDVELRCDPISGHTALYWYRQSLGQGLEFLIYFQGNSAPDKSGLPSDRFSAERTGGSVSTLTIQRTQQEDSAVYLCASSRLAGANEQFFGPGTRLTVL.